This note documents a single TCR beta chain sequence. The data were produced by immunoSEQ multiplex PCR, yet TCRdb's version contains in-frame clones alone and is incomplete. This table holds 250,000 to 300,000 clones, 89% found once. This specimen belongs to a study of blood T cell repertoires in COVID-19. V was cut by 0 bases and J by 1 base, with 11 bases left in between. The CDR3 extends over 16 amino acids. The germline V gene encodes CDR1 LNHNV and CDR2 YYDKDF (reference sequence). The clonotype was recovered from a middle-aged woman who had recovered from COVID-19. The sequencing input was PBMCs or T cells enriched from blood (not recorded which). The J gene is TRBJ2-3, the V gene TRBV15; weak D call: TRBD2 (6 bases). The CDR3 region has the DNA TGTGCCACCAGCAGAGATCTGGCGGGGCGCACAGATACGCAGTATTTT. Protein sequence: CATSRDLAGRTDTQYF. Supplemented by reference TRBV15 and TRBJ2-3, the full variable domain reads DAMVIQNPRYQVTQFGKPVTLSCSQTLNHNVMYWYQQKSSQAPKLLFHYYDKDFNNEADTPDNFQSRRPNTSFCFLDIRSPGLGDTAMYLCATSRDLAGRTDTQYFGPGTRLTVL.